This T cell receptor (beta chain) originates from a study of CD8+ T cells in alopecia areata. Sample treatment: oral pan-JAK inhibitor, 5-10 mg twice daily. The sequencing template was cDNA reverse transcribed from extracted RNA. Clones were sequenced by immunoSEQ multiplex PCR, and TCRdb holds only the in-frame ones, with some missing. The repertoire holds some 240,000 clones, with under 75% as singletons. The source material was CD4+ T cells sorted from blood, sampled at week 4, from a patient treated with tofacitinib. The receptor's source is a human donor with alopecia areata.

CDR3 sequence: CASSESKHNQETQYF. DNA for the CDR3: TGTGCCAGCAGTGAATCAAAGCACAACCAAGAGACCCAGTACTTC. The chain combines TRBV25-1 with TRBJ2-5; D not resolved. Trimming stripped 1 base from V and 0 bases from J, with 9 bases between. CDR3 length equals 15 residues. The germline V gene has CDR1 MGHDK and CDR2 SYGVNS. Full variable domain (remainder filled in from reference TRBV25-1 and TRBJ2-5): EADIYQTPRYLVIGTGKKITLECSQTMGHDKMYWYQQDPGMELHLIHYSYGVNSTEKGDLSSESTVSRIRTEHFPLTLESARPSHTSQYLCASSESKHNQETQYFGPGTRLLVL.